What follows are 10 T cell receptor beta chains derived from one specimen sequenced in a study of blood T cells in healthy people across ages. A J-beta primer mix and a sample-barcoded 5' primer were used in a second PCR of about 7 to 12 cycles. TCRdb reprocessed the 5' RACE reads with MiXCR, giving one entry per CDR3 protein. Counted here are around 1.5 million distinct CDR3 sequences, approximately 59% occurring once; the ten biggest clones make up over 5.5%. Input material: blood. Every receptor here comes from a man between 18 and 35 years old in good health.

The chain combines TRBV5-1 with TRBJ2-3; unclear D gene. CDR3 length: 13 amino acids. V lost 4 bases to trimming and J lost 6 bases, with 12 bases between them. From germline, CDR1 is SGHRS and CDR2 YFSETQ. In DNA form, the CDR3 reads TGCGCCAGCAGCGCGACTCCAGCGGATACGCAGTATTTT. Protein sequence: CASSATPADTQYF.

The rearrangement uses TRBV4-3 and TRBJ2-1; 8 nucleotides align to TRBD1. The CDR3 sequence is 16 residues long. Germline trimming cut 0 bases from V and 5 bases from J; bases unmatched to any gene: 6. CDR1 is LGHNA, CDR2 YSLEER, per germline. The CDR3 DNA follows: TGCGCCAGCAGCCAAGATCCCAGGGGGCCTGACAATGAGCAGTTCTTC. Translation: CASSQDPRGPDNEQFF.

The rearrangement joins TRBV6-1 to TRBJ2-3, with a tentative D call TRBD1 (6 bases). The germline CDR1 and CDR2 sequences are MNHNS and SASEGT. This CDR3 is 15 amino acids long. V was trimmed by 6 bases and J by 2 bases, leaving 15 bases between them. This CDR3 is CASRFEGVLTDTQYF. In DNA form, the CDR3 reads TGTGCCAGCAGGTTCGAGGGGGTACTCACAGATACGCAGTATTTT.

The chain joins TRBV10-3 to TRBJ1-2, with a possible D match to TRBD1 (5 bases). V dropped 10 bases and J dropped 4 bases, with 16 bases sitting between them. Germline V gene data show CDR1 as ENHRY and CDR2 as SYGVKD. The CDR3 has 13 amino acids. CDR3: CATRREGSYGYTF. Here the CDR3 DNA reads TGTGCCACCAGACGGGAGGGGAGCTATGGCTACACCTTC.

This clonotype has a handful of counts. The rearrangement joins TRBV4-1 to TRBJ1-3; possible D gene TRBD1, 6 bases. From germline, CDR1 is MGHRA and CDR2 YSYEKL. CDR3 length equals 16 residues. V was cut by 1 base and J by 6 bases, with 16 bases left in between. The CDR3 is CASSQGRGGGENTIYF. In nucleotides, the CDR3 is TGCGCCAGCAGCCAAGGCAGGGGCGGAGGGGAAAACACCATATATTTT.

V gene TRBV10-3 combines with J gene TRBJ2-2, with TRBD2 as a possible D gene (5 bases). CDR1 and CDR2 from the germline V gene are ENHRY and SYGVKD. The CDR3 covers 13 residues. V lost 10 bases to trimming and J lost 4 bases, with 13 bases between them. The CDR3 reads CANGPAGTGELFF. CDR3 DNA: TGTGCCAACGGACCCGCGGGCACCGGGGAGCTGTTTTTT.

This clonotype was seen only a few times. The chain recombines TRBV12-3 or TRBV12-4 with TRBJ1-2; TRBD1 matches at 9 bases. The CDR3 consists of 15 residues. Trimming cost V 5 bases and J 4 bases; bases outside gene matches: 8. The CDR3 coding sequence is TGTGCCAGCAGTCCCCGGGACAGGGAATTCTATGGCTACACCTTC. The encoded protein is CASSPRDREFYGYTF.

J is TRBJ1-2 and V is TRBV27; TRBD1 aligns across 10 bases. The J segment lost 4 bases and the V segment lost 5 bases, leaving 7 bases of the junction unmatched. In germline, CDR1 is MNHEY, CDR2 SMNVEV (reference sequence). This CDR3 comprises 15 residues. CDR3 DNA sequence: TGTGCCAGCAGTGTCGGGACAGGGGAGGTCTATGGCTACACCTTC. Its protein is CASSVGTGEVYGYTF.

The gene calls are TRBV2 and TRBJ2-4, with D possibly called TRBD1 or TRBD2 (6 bases each). V lost 5 bases, J lost 2 bases, and 19 bases lay in between. Germline CDR1 SNHLY, CDR2 FYNNEI. This CDR3 spans 17 amino acids. CDR3: CASSFRGATNPKNIQYF. The CDR3, as DNA: TGTGCCAGCAGTTTTAGGGGGGCGACGAACCCCAAAAACATTCAGTACTTC.

The V gene is TRBV9, the J gene TRBJ2-7; 10 nucleotides match TRBD2. CDR1 is SGDLS, CDR2 YYNGEE, per germline. The trim removed 3 bases at V and 0 bases at J, leaving 6 bases unmatched. The CDR3 contains 16 residues. This chain's CDR3 is CASSDPLAGASYEQYF. The CDR3 DNA sequence: TGTGCCAGCAGCGACCCCCTAGCGGGAGCCTCCTACGAGCAGTACTTC.